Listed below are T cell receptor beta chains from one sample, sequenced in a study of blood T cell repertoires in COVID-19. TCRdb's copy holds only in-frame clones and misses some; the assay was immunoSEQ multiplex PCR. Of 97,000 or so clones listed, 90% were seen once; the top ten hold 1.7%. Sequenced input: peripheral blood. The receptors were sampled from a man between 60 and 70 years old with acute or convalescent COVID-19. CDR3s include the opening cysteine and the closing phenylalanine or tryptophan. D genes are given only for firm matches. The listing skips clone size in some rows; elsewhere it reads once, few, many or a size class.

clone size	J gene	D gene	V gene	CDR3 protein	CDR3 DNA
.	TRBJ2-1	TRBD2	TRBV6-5	CASSYGPRAGGHEQFF	TGTGCCAGCAGTTACGGCCCTAGGGCGGGGGGCCATGAGCAGTTCTTC
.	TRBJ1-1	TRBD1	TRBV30	CAWSAGTGNTEAFF	TGTGCCTGGAGCGCCGGGACAGGGAACACTGAAGCTTTCTTT
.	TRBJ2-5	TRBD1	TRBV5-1	CASSGDSLQETQYF	TGCGCCAGCAGCGGGGACAGCCTACAAGAGACCCAGTACTTC
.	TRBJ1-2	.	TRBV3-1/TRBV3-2	CASSLGGNYGYTF	TGTGCCAGCAGCCTTGGAGGGAACTATGGCTACACCTTC
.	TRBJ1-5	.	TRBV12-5	CATSRENQPQHF	TGTGCTACATCACGGGAGAATCAGCCCCAGCATTTT
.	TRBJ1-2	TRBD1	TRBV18	CASSPTGDYGYTF	TGTGCCAGCTCACCAACAGGGGACTATGGCTACACCTTC
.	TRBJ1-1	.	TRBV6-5	CASSYLSGTEAFF	TGTGCCAGCAGTTACCTTTCAGGGACTGAAGCTTTCTTT
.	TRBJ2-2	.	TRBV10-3	CAITEGQGMNTGELFF	TGTGCCATCACCGAGGGGCAGGGGATGAACACCGGGGAGCTGTTTTTT
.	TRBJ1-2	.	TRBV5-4	CASSSGGAFGYTF	TGTGCCAGCAGCAGCGGGGGGGCGTTCGGCTACACCTTC
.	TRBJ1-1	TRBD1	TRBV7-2	CASTLDRASNTEAFF	TGTGCCAGCACCCTCGACAGGGCTTCGAACACTGAAGCTTTCTTT
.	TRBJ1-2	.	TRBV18	CASSPAAGVNYGYTF	TGTGCCAGCTCACCCGCCGCGGGGGTTAACTATGGCTACACCTTC
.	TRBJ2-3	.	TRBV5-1	CASSLVSESAGTDTQYF	TGCGCCAGCAGCTTGGTATCGGAAAGCGCGGGCACAGATACGCAGTATTTT
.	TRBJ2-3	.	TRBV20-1	CSAAGTDTQYF	TGCAGTGCCGCAGGGACAGATACGCAGTATTTT
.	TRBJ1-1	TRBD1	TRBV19	CASSYERTGDAEAFF	TGTGCCAGTAGTTATGAAAGGACAGGGGACGCTGAAGCTTTCTTT
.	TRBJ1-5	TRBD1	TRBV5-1	CASSFGTDSGQPQHF	TGCGCCAGCAGCTTTGGGACAGATTCTGGCCAGCCCCAGCATTTT
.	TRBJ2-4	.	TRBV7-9	CASSSGYIQYF	TGTGCCAGCAGCTCCGGTTACATTCAGTACTTC
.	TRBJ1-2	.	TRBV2	CASLRDSTWDGYTF	TGTGCCAGCCTCCGGGACTCCACCTGGGATGGCTACACCTTC
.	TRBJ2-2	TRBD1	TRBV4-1	CASSRGQGASGELFF	TGCGCCAGCAGCCGCGGACAGGGGGCTTCCGGGGAGCTGTTTTTT
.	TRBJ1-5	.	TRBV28	CASRNRGGSNQPQHF	TGTGCCAGCAGGAACCGAGGAGGGAGCAATCAGCCCCAGCATTTT
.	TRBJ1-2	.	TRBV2	CASRYRVSSYGYTF	TGTGCCAGCAGGTACAGGGTATCAAGCTATGGCTACACCTTC
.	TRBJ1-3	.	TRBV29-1	CSPRVYLTPVPYSGNTIYF	TGCAGCCCTCGCGTGTATCTAACTCCGGTCCCCTACTCTGGAAACACCATATATTTT
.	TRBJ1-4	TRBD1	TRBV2	CASKADRGGNEKLFF	TGTGCCAGCAAAGCGGACAGGGGTGGAAATGAAAAACTGTTTTTT
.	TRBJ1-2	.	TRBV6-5	CASSYSAGNGYTF	TGTGCCAGCAGTTACTCCGCGGGGAATGGCTACACCTTC
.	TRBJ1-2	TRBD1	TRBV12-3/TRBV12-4	CASSPTGDYGYTF	TGTGCCAGCAGTCCTACAGGGGACTATGGCTACACCTTC
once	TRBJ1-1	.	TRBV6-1	CASSWQGSTTEAFF	TGTGCCAGCAGTTGGCAGGGGAGCACCACTGAAGCTTTCTTT
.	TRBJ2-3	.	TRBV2	CASSGRGGDTQYF	TGTGCCAGCAGTGGGAGGGGAGGTGATACGCAGTATTTT
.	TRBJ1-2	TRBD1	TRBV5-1	CASSLGDRAYGYTF	TGCGCCAGCAGCTTGGGGGACAGGGCCTATGGCTACACCTTC
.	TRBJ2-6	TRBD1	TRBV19	CASSIALGQGRSGANVLTF	TGTGCCAGTAGTATAGCCCTAGGACAGGGGAGGTCTGGGGCCAACGTCCTGACTTTC
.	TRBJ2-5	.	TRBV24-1	CATSAAGTETQYF	TGTGCCACCAGTGCGGCAGGAACAGAGACCCAGTACTTC
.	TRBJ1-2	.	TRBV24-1	CATSDADSGYTF	TGTGCCACCAGTGATGCTGACTCTGGCTACACCTTC
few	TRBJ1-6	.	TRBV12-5	CASGLRENSPLHF	TGTGCTAGTGGTTTACGGGAGAATTCACCCCTCCACTTT
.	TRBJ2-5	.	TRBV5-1	CASSFSSTGETQETQYF	TGCGCCAGCAGCTTCTCGAGCACGGGGGAAACCCAAGAGACCCAGTACTTC
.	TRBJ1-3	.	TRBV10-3	CAISEGRGSGNTIYF	TGTGCCATCAGTGAGGGCAGGGGTTCTGGAAACACCATATATTTT
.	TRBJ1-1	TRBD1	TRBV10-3	CAIRGTGGMGEAFF	TGTGCCATCAGGGGGACAGGGGGCATGGGTGAAGCTTTCTTT
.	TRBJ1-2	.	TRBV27	CASFSFDRYGYTF	TGTGCCAGCTTCTCTTTCGATCGGTATGGCTACACCTTC
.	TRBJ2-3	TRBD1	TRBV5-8	CASSMGQGTTDTQYF	TGTGCCAGCAGCATGGGACAGGGTACCACAGATACGCAGTATTTT
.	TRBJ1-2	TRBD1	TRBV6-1	CASSEERGQGYGYTF	TGTGCCAGCAGTGAGGAGAGGGGACAGGGCTATGGCTACACCTTC
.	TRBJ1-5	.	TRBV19	CASSIVSGQNRAQHF	TGTGCCAGTAGTATAGTTTCCGGACAGAACAGGGCCCAGCATTTT
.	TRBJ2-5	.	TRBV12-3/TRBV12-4	CASTAGRQTQYF	TGTGCCAGCACGGCAGGGCGACAGACCCAGTACTTC
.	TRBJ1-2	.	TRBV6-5	CASSPSGSGGYTF	TGTGCCAGCAGTCCTTCGGGGTCTGGTGGCTACACCTTC
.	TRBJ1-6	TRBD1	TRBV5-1	CASSSGTGGPTEYNSPLHF	TGCGCCAGCAGCTCCGGGACAGGCGGCCCCACTGAGTATAATTCACCCCTCCACTTT
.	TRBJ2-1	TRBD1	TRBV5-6	CASSSPGQGLHEQFF	TGTGCCAGCAGCTCACCGGGACAGGGGTTGCATGAGCAGTTCTTC